These 17 T cell receptor beta chains originate from one sample sequenced in a study of CD4 and CD8 cells across lung adenocarcinoma regions. Each CDR3 protein gets one entry after TCRdb re-called the PCR reads with MiXCR. Of 9,500 to 15,000 distinct CDR3 sequences in the sample, roughly 48% are singletons; the top ten hold roughly 27%. Sample: CD8+ T cells from the margin of a lung tumor. These receptors all stem from a female donor with lung adenocarcinoma. The CD4 and CD8 labels of this study may be unreliable.

This clonotype showed up many times. The chain employs TRBV11-1 and TRBJ2-1, with 10 bases that match TRBD1. Germline CDR1 and CDR2: SGHAT and FQDESV (reference sequence). The CDR3 is made up of 17 amino acids. Trimming cost V 0 bases and J 7 bases; bases outside gene matches: 9. The CDR3 spells CASSLASLGQGYNEQFF. The DNA of the CDR3 is TGTGCCAGCAGCTTAGCATCTTTGGGACAGGGGTATAATGAGCAGTTCTTC.

The chain is built from TRBV11-3 and TRBJ2-1, with 10 positions matching TRBD2. The trim removed 5 bases at V and 4 bases at J, leaving 5 bases unmatched. Per the germline V gene, CDR1 is SGHNT and CDR2 is YENEEA. The CDR3 length is 15 residues. For the CDR3, the DNA is TGTGCCAGCAGCAAGAATAGCGGGGGGTACAATGAGCAGTTCTTC. Its protein is CASSKNSGGYNEQFF.

This clonotype ranks as medium-sized. This sequence joins TRBV11-2 and TRBJ2-2; 8 nucleotides match TRBD2. V gave up 5 bases and J gave up 4 bases; unmatched junction bases: 12. The germline CDR1 and CDR2 sequences are SGHAT and FQNNGV. This CDR3 is 17 amino acids long. CDR3 amino acids: CASSKKGPLAGTGELFF. Here the CDR3 DNA reads TGTGCCAGCAGCAAAAAAGGCCCTCTAGCGGGCACCGGGGAGCTGTTTTTT.

The chain uses TRBV11-1 and TRBJ2-1; D is unclear. The better agreement between TRBJ2-5 and the DNA end casts doubt on the J call. The length of the CDR3 is 14 residues. CDR1 and CDR2 (germline): SGHAT, FQDESV (reference sequence). In DNA form, the CDR3 reads TGTGCCAGCAGCCTGGACGTGTACCAAGAGACCCAGTACTTC. The encoded protein is CASSLDVYQETQYF.

This clonotype appeared a few times. V gene TRBV25-1 combines with J gene TRBJ1-1, with 9 nucleotides matching TRBD1. Germline V gene lookup returns CDR1 MGHDK and CDR2 SYGVNS. V lost 10 bases, J lost 3 bases, and 6 bases stayed unmatched. CDR3 length: 13 amino acids. The DNA for the CDR3 is TGTGCCACCCGGGACAGGGACTACACTGAAGCTTTCTTT. This translates into CATRDRDYTEAFF.

As to this clonotype: One end of the junction is discordant with germline, which a read error may explain. The CDR3 coding sequence is TGTGCCCGCAGGTCTGGAGGCGGGGCCAAAGATATTCAGTATTTC. Its translation is CARRSGGGAKDIQYF. The V gene is TRBV6-1, the J gene TRBJ2-3, with D perhaps TRBD2 (6 bases). The V gene's germline CDR1 is MNHNS and CDR2 SASEGT. There are 15 residues in the CDR3.

The CDR3 reads CASSPGLYNEQFF. The CDR3 nucleotides read TGCGCCAGCAGCCCGGGACTCTACAATGAGCAGTTCTTC. This chain uses TRBV5-1 with TRBJ2-1; possible D gene TRBD2, 6 bases. V lost 4 bases to trimming and J lost 3 bases, with 8 bases between them. The CDR3 consists of 13 residues. CDR1 and CDR2 (germline): SGHRS, YFSETQ.

This chain links TRBV9 with TRBJ2-4; D is unclear. CDR1 and CDR2 (germline): SGDLS, YYNGEE. This CDR3 has 14 residues. V was trimmed by 6 bases and J by 5 bases, leaving 15 bases between them. CDR3 protein: CASILGRSENIQYF. The CDR3 region has the DNA TGTGCCAGCATCCTAGGGCGCTCGGAAAACATTCAGTACTTC.

This clonotype was found many times. The chain combines TRBV6-1 with TRBJ1-6; no firm D call. The CDR3 has 15 amino acids. Germline assignment: CDR1 MNHNS and CDR2 SASEGT. Trimming removed 1 base at V and 10 bases at J, with 14 bases between. The CDR3 spells CASSEGADQVSPLHF. As DNA, the CDR3 is TGTGCCAGCAGTGAAGGTGCTGACCAGGTATCACCCCTCCACTTT.

On this clonotype: At one end, the junction sequence differs from germline, possibly due to a read error. The CDR3 protein is CASGGDPGTQYF. CDR3 DNA: TGCGCCAGCGGGGGTGACCCGGGGACCCAGTATTTC. The J gene is TRBJ2-5, the V gene TRBV10-2, with D perhaps TRBD1 or TRBD2 (5 bases each). The CDR3 is made up of 12 amino acids. CDR1 and CDR2 (germline): WSHSY, SAAADI.

Of note for this clonotype: One end of the junction varies from germline; a read error may be responsible. This chain uses TRBV11-2 with TRBJ2-3; TRBD2 is a possible D gene (5 bases). This CDR3 is built from 15 residues. CDR1 SGHAT and CDR2 FQNNGV come from the germline V gene. The DNA of the CDR3 is TGTGCCAGGGGGTTAGGGAGCTGCGCCCAAGATACCCAGTATTTT. It translates to CARGLGSCAQDTQYF.

A note on this clonotype: A junction boundary mismatches the germline segment, possibly from a read error. The chain employs TRBV6-1 and TRBJ2-3, with D maybe TRBD2 (6 bases). Looked up from germline, CDR1 is MNHNS and CDR2 is SASEGT. The CDR3 is made up of 15 amino acids. For the CDR3, the DNA is TGTGCCAGCAGATTCCAGGCTGCTAGCGCCAATGCGCAGTATTTC. Protein product: CASRFQAASANAQYF.

Judged by abundance, this clonotype is medium-sized. J is TRBJ2-1 and V is TRBV7-2, with TRBD2 as a possible D gene (5 bases). The germline V and J ends were trimmed by 4 bases and 6 bases, with 10 bases remaining between them. CDR3 length: 13 amino acids. The germline CDR1 and CDR2 sequences are SGHTA and FQGNSA. The CDR3: CASSYTRANEQFF. CDR3 DNA: TGTGCCAGCAGCTATACTAGGGCCAATGAGCAGTTCTTC.

The rearrangement joins TRBV27 to TRBJ2-1, with D maybe TRBD2 (6 bases). Trimming left V 4 bases short and J 4 bases short, with 11 bases between. The germline V gene encodes CDR1 MNHEY and CDR2 SMNVEV (reference sequence). The CDR3 consists of 14 residues. The CDR3: CASSSSGLYNEQFF. For the CDR3, the DNA is TGTGCCAGCAGTTCCTCGGGACTTTACAATGAGCAGTTCTTC.

About this clonotype: A read error may account for a junction end that differs from germline. The chain is built from TRBV7-2 and TRBJ2-5; tentatively, D is TRBD1 or TRBD2 (6 bases each). The CDR3 is 16 amino acids. Germline CDR1 is SGHTA and CDR2 is FQGNSA. CDR3 in DNA: TGTGCCAGCAGGGGCTCTGGGGGCGGGGACCAAGATACCCAGTACTTT. Translating gives CASRGSGGGDQDTQYF.

The count of this clonotype is one. The V and J genes are TRBV5-5 and TRBJ1-1; no clear D gene. The CDR3 covers 14 residues. The ends were cut back, 1 base at V and 2 bases at J, with 9 bases in the middle. CDR1 is SGHKS, CDR2 YYEKEE, per germline (reference sequence). CDR3 sequence reads: CASSLLWDNTEAFF. The CDR3 nucleotides are TGTGCCAGCAGCTTGCTGTGGGATAACACTGAAGCTTTCTTT.

This clonotype occurred a few times. The CDR3 nucleotides read TGCGCCAGCAGTGAGGCGGACAGAGGCATTCAGTACTTC. This sequence encodes CASSEADRGIQYF. The V call is TRBV10-1, the J call TRBJ2-4; weak D call: TRBD1 (6 bases). The CDR3 runs to 13 residues. Germline-derived CDR1 and CDR2 are WNHNN and SYGVQD (reference sequence). With 2 bases removed from V and 9 bases from J, the gap between germline ends came to 11 bases.